The rows below give T cell receptor beta chains drawn from one sample of a study of blood T cell repertoires in COVID-19. The assay was immunoSEQ multiplex PCR, and TCRdb's table has in-frame clones only and misses some. The sample lists about 70,000 clones, 81% occurring once. Source material: peripheral blood. These receptors all come from a woman between 65 and 79 years old with acute or convalescent COVID-19. CDR3s include the opening cysteine and the closing phenylalanine or tryptophan. Fields, in order: J gene, D gene, V gene, CDR3 length, clone size, CDR3 DNA, CDR3 protein. D genes are given only for firm matches. The size entry is marked missing in some rows and otherwise reads once, few, many or a size class.

J: TRBJ2-1
D: TRBD2
V: TRBV7-9
length: 19
size: -
DNA: TGTGCCAGCAGCCAATTAGGACTAGCGGGAGGGCCGAGTTACAATGAGCAGTTCTTC
CDR3: CASSQLGLAGGPSYNEQFF

J: TRBJ2-6
D: -
V: TRBV9
length: 16
size: -
DNA: TGTGCCAGCAGCGTAAGCCGGAGCTCTGGGGCCAACGTCCTGACTTTC
CDR3: CASSVSRSSGANVLTF

J: TRBJ2-3
D: -
V: TRBV30
length: 15
size: -
DNA: TGTGCCTGGAGTGTAGGTGGGGCTAGCACAGATACGCAGTATTTT
CDR3: CAWSVGGASTDTQYF

J: TRBJ2-3
D: TRBD2
V: TRBV18
length: 17
size: -
DNA: TGTGCCAGCTCACCAATCCTAGCGGGGATTAGCACAGATACGCAGTATTTT
CDR3: CASSPILAGISTDTQYF

J: TRBJ2-2
D: -
V: TRBV5-5
length: 14
size: few
DNA: TGTGCCAGCAGGAACAGGGACAACACCGGGGAGCTGTTTTTT
CDR3: CASRNRDNTGELFF

J: TRBJ1-1
D: -
V: TRBV29-1
length: 11
size: few
DNA: TGCAGCGTGTACATGAACACTGAAGCTTTCTTT
CDR3: CSVYMNTEAFF

J: TRBJ1-3
D: -
V: TRBV2
length: 15
size: -
DNA: TGTGCCAGCAGTCCCCTATCGGGCTCTGGAAACACCATATATTTT
CDR3: CASSPLSGSGNTIYF

J: TRBJ2-5
D: TRBD2
V: TRBV7-2
length: 14
size: -
DNA: TGTGCCAGCAGCATACTAGCGGGGGGGGAGACCCAGTACTTC
CDR3: CASSILAGGETQYF

J: TRBJ2-2
D: -
V: TRBV5-6
length: 15
size: -
DNA: TGTGCCAGCAGCTTGACAGGGATGGGGACCGGGGAGCTGTTTTTT
CDR3: CASSLTGMGTGELFF

J: TRBJ1-1
D: -
V: TRBV18
length: 15
size: -
DNA: TGTGCCAGCTCACCCATAAGAGATATGAACACTGAAGCTTTCTTT
CDR3: CASSPIRDMNTEAFF

J: TRBJ2-7
D: -
V: TRBV12-3/TRBV12-4
length: 11
size: -
DNA: TGTGCCAGCAGCTCAGGGGCCGAGCAGTACTTC
CDR3: CASSSGAEQYF

J: TRBJ1-1
D: -
V: TRBV10-3
length: 14
size: -
DNA: TGTGCCAAACCCCTCGTCGGGACATGTGATAAAGCTTTCTTT
CDR3: CAKPLVGTCDKAFF

J: TRBJ2-2
D: -
V: TRBV11-2
length: 17
size: -
DNA: TGTGCCAGCAGCTTAAGTCCCGGCAGGGCGAACACCGGGGAGCTGTTTTTT
CDR3: CASSLSPGRANTGELFF

J: TRBJ2-7
D: TRBD2
V: TRBV11-2
length: 16
size: -
DNA: TGTGCCAGCAGCTTAGGAGTTGTAGCGGGAGCGTACGAGCAGTACTTC
CDR3: CASSLGVVAGAYEQYF

J: TRBJ2-1
D: -
V: TRBV12-3/TRBV12-4
length: 13
size: -
DNA: TGTGCCAGCAGTTATACACTCGGGGGTGAGCAGTTCTTC
CDR3: CASSYTLGGEQFF

J: TRBJ2-7
D: -
V: TRBV11-2
length: 15
size: -
DNA: TGTGCCAGCAGCTTAGGCGACTGGTACTCCTACGAGCAGTACTTC
CDR3: CASSLGDWYSYEQYF

J: TRBJ2-7
D: -
V: TRBV27
length: 14
size: -
DNA: TGTGCCAGCAGTTCCTGGCAGGGTTTGCACGAGCAGTACTTC
CDR3: CASSSWQGLHEQYF

J: TRBJ1-2
D: -
V: TRBV7-2
length: 13
size: -
DNA: TGTGCCAGCAGCTTAGGCCGGACAGTTGGCTACACCTTC
CDR3: CASSLGRTVGYTF

J: TRBJ1-5
D: TRBD1
V: TRBV28
length: 15
size: -
DNA: TGTGCCAGCGAGACAGGGAAATTGCGCAATCAGCCCCAGCATTTT
CDR3: CASETGKLRNQPQHF

J: TRBJ2-2
D: -
V: TRBV5-1
length: 14
size: -
DNA: TGCGCCAGCAGCTTCAACTCGAACACCGGGGAGCTGTTTTTT
CDR3: CASSFNSNTGELFF

J: TRBJ1-5
D: -
V: TRBV10-1
length: 18
size: -
DNA: TGCGCCAGCAGTGAGTCGGAAGGCGGTGGACTTAGCAATCAGCCCCAGCATTTT
CDR3: CASSESEGGGLSNQPQHF

J: TRBJ1-5
D: -
V: TRBV5-1
length: 17
size: -
DNA: TGCGCCAGCAGCTTGGGACAGACGAGTAATAGCAATCAGCCCCAGCATTTT
CDR3: CASSLGQTSNSNQPQHF

J: TRBJ1-1
D: -
V: TRBV16
length: 13
size: -
DNA: TGTGCCAGCAGCCCAGGATTAATCCTTGAAGCTTTCTTT
CDR3: CASSPGLILEAFF

J: TRBJ2-2
D: -
V: TRBV5-5
length: 15
size: -
DNA: TGTGCCAGCAGCTTGATAGACAGGAGCACCGGGGAGCTGTTTTTT
CDR3: CASSLIDRSTGELFF

J: TRBJ1-5
D: -
V: TRBV6-1
length: 11
size: -
DNA: TGTGCCAGCAGTGACGGGCAGCCCCAGCATTTT
CDR3: CASSDGQPQHF

J: TRBJ1-1
D: -
V: TRBV5-6
length: 12
size: -
DNA: TGTGCCAGCAGCTTCGGGGGGGCTGGAGCTTTCTTT
CDR3: CASSFGGAGAFF

J: TRBJ2-5
D: TRBD2
V: TRBV11-1
length: 16
size: -
DNA: TGTGCCAGCAGCTCCATACTAGCGGGAGTTGGAGAGACCCAGTACTTC
CDR3: CASSSILAGVGETQYF

J: TRBJ1-5
D: -
V: TRBV30
length: 15
size: -
DNA: TGTGCCTGGAGTGGATTGGGGGCTTACGGTCAGCCCCAGCATTTT
CDR3: CAWSGLGAYGQPQHF

J: TRBJ1-1
D: TRBD1
V: TRBV10-3
length: 14
size: once
DNA: TGTGCCATCAGTGAGTCTGGACAGGGCACTGAAGCTTTCTTT
CDR3: CAISESGQGTEAFF

J: TRBJ1-1
D: TRBD1
V: TRBV5-5
length: 15
size: -
DNA: TGTGCCAGCAGCTTGGGACAGGGGAGGAACACTGAAGCTTTCTTT
CDR3: CASSLGQGRNTEAFF

J: TRBJ1-6
D: -
V: TRBV7-2
length: 16
size: -
DNA: TGTGCCAGCAGCTTAGCGGTGACAGCCCCAAATTCACCCCTCCACTTT
CDR3: CASSLAVTAPNSPLHF

J: TRBJ1-1
D: -
V: TRBV7-9
length: 13
size: few
DNA: TGTGCCAGCAGCTTAGGGGCCAGCACTGAAGCTTTCTTT
CDR3: CASSLGASTEAFF

J: TRBJ1-4
D: TRBD1
V: TRBV7-9
length: 14
size: once
DNA: TGTGCCAGCAGCTCGGACAGGCAAGCTGAAAAACTGTTTTTT
CDR3: CASSSDRQAEKLFF

J: TRBJ2-2
D: TRBD1
V: TRBV24-1
length: 16
size: -
DNA: TGTGCCACCAGTGGGTGGACAGGGCTAGGAACCGGGGAGCTGTTTTTT
CDR3: CATSGWTGLGTGELFF

J: TRBJ2-1
D: TRBD2
V: TRBV11-2
length: 17
size: -
DNA: TGTGCCAGCAGCTTAATGTTGTTGTCCGGGGGGGGCAATGAGCAGTTCTTC
CDR3: CASSLMLLSGGGNEQFF

J: TRBJ2-5
D: TRBD2
V: TRBV10-3
length: 16
size: -
DNA: TGTGCCATCAGTGGACTAGCGGGAGGGCCTGAAGAGACCCAGTACTTC
CDR3: CAISGLAGGPEETQYF

J: TRBJ2-3
D: -
V: TRBV5-4
length: 14
size: -
DNA: TGTGCCAGCAGCTTGCGACAGGCGACAGATACGCAGTATTTT
CDR3: CASSLRQATDTQYF

J: TRBJ1-4
D: -
V: TRBV12-3/TRBV12-4
length: 12
size: -
DNA: TGTGCCAGCAGGGAAGGGAGGGAAAAACTGTTTTTT
CDR3: CASREGREKLFF

J: TRBJ2-1
D: TRBD1
V: TRBV4-1
length: 15
size: -
DNA: TGCGCCAGCAGCCAAGAGGGACAGGGGTACAATGAGCAGTTCTTC
CDR3: CASSQEGQGYNEQFF

J: TRBJ2-7
D: TRBD2
V: TRBV27
length: 17
size: -
DNA: TGTGCCAGCAGTTTAATCGGGACTAGCGGGAGCTCCTACGAGCAGTACTTC
CDR3: CASSLIGTSGSSYEQYF

J: TRBJ2-5
D: TRBD2
V: TRBV5-4
length: 16
size: -
DNA: TGTGCCAGCAGCTTAACCGGGACTAGCGGGGCGGAGACCCAGTACTTC
CDR3: CASSLTGTSGAETQYF